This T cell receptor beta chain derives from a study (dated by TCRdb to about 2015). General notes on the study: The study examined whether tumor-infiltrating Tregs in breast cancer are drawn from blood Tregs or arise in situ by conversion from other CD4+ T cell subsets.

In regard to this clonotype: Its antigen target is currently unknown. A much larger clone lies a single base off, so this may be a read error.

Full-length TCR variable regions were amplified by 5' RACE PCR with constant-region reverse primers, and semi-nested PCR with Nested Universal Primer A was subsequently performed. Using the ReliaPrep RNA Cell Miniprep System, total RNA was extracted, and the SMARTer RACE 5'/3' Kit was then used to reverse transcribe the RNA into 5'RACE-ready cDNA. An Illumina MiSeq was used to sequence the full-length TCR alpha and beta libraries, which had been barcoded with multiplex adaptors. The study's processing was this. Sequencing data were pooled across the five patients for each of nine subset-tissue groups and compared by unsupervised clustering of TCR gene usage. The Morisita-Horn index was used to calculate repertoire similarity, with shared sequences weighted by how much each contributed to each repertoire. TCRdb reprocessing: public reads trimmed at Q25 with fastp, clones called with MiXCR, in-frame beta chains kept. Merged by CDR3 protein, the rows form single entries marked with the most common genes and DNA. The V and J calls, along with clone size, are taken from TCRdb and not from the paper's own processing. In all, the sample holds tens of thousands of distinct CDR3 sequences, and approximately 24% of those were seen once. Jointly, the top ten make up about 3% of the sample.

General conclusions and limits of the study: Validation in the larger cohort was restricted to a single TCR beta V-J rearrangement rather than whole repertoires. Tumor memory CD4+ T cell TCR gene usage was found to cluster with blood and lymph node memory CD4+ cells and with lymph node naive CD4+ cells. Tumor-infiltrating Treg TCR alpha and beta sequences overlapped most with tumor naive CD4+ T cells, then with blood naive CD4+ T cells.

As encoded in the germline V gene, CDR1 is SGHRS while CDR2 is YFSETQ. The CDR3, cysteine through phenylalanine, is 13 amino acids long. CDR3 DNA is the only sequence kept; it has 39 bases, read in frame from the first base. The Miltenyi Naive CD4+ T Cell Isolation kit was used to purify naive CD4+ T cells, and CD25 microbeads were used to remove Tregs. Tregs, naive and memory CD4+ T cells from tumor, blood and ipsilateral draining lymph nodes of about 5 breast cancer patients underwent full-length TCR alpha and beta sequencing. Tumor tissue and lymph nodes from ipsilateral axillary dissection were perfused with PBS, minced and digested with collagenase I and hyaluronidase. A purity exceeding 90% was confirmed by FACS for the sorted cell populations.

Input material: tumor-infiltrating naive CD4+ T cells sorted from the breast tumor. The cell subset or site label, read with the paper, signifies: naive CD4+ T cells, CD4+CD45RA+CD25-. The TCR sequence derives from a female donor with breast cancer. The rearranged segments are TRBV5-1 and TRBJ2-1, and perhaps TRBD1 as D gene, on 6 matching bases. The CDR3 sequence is CASCRDNYNEQSF. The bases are TGCGCCAGCTGCCGGGACAATTACAATGAGCAGTCCTTC.